The 17 T cell receptor beta chains in this list originate from one sample, sequenced in a study of T cells in Graves' hyperthyroidism and ophthalmopathy. Amplification yielded TCR beta CDR3 regions, with RNA transcripts as the source. TCR CDR3 underwent first-round RT-PCR with the HTBI primer set. TCRdb re-analysed the multiplex PCR reads in MiXCR, keeping a single row per CDR3 protein. The sample shows fewer than 300,000 distinct CDR3 sequences, about 16% of them seen only once. Sequenced: blood. These receptors all stem from a woman in her fifties or sixties with Graves' hyperthyroidism that later progressed to Graves' ophthalmopathy.

Many counts were recorded for this clonotype. The chain carries TRBV20-1 and TRBJ1-4; 8 bases map to TRBD1. Germline V gives CDR1 DFQATT, CDR2 SNEGSKA (reference sequence). J gave up 0 bases and V 5 bases, and 2 bases lay outside the gene matches. The CDR3 consists of 14 residues. Written as DNA, the CDR3 is TGCAGTGCTCTCAGGGGGCCAACTAATGAAAAACTGTTTTTT. As protein: CSALRGPTNEKLFF.

This clonotype was seen many times. The rearrangement joins TRBV6-1 to TRBJ2-7; 10 bases match TRBD1. V shed 10 bases, J shed 6 bases, and the junction held 9 bases outside the gene matches. CDR3 length: 13 residues. Germline V CDR1 and CDR2: MNHNS, SASEGT. CDR3 nucleotides: TGTGCCACCGTGCGGGACAGGGGATCCGAGCAGTACTTC. It yields the protein CATVRDRGSEQYF.

Notes on this clonotype: Because it lacks the conserved phenylalanine or tryptophan at the end, this CDR3 is likely a read error. The gene calls are TRBV2 and TRBJ2-5; D remains ambiguous. The CDR3 runs to 11 residues. The V end lost 2 bases, the J end lost 5 bases, and 3 bases lay between the germline ends. Germline V lookup: CDR1 SNHLY, CDR2 FYNNEI. In DNA form, the CDR3 reads TGTGCCAGCAGTGAAAGTGAGACCCAGTACCTC. Protein product: CASSESETQYL.

This clonotype has a count of ten or more. V gene TRBV28 combines with J gene TRBJ2-3; a weak D match, TRBD1 (5 bases). The CDR3 is 14 residues long. V was cut by 6 bases and J by 0 bases, with 10 bases left in between. Germline loops: CDR1 MDHEN, CDR2 SYDVKM. Here the CDR3 reads CASRYRQSTDTQYF. The CDR3 DNA reads TGTGCCAGCAGATATAGACAGAGCACAGATACGCAGTATTTT.

This clonotype was seen ten or more times. This chain links TRBV7-8 with TRBJ1-2, with 7 bases fitting TRBD1. Losses at the gene ends were 5 bases for V and 5 bases for J; bases not matched to a gene: 14. CDR3 length equals 16 residues. Per germline, CDR1 SGHVS and CDR2 FQNEAQ. The CDR3 here is CASSPRVETGPYGYTF. As DNA, the CDR3 is TGTGCCAGCAGCCCTAGAGTGGAGACAGGGCCTTATGGCTACACCTTC.

There are many counts of this clonotype. V gene TRBV3-1 combines with J gene TRBJ2-5; 12 nucleotides line up with TRBD2. CDR3 length: 14 residues. The J segment lost 13 bases and the V segment lost 1 base, leaving 7 bases of the junction unmatched. Germline V gene lookup returns CDR1 LGHDT and CDR2 YNNKEL (reference sequence). The CDR3 bases are TGTGCCAGCAGCCAAGGGACTAGCGGGAATTCTCTGTACTTC. Its protein product is CASSQGTSGNSLYF.

The chain uses TRBV7-2 and TRBJ2-1; the D is unclear. V shed 5 bases and J shed 0 bases, with 8 bases lying between them. The length of the CDR3 is 14 residues. CDR1 and CDR2 (germline): SGHTA, FQGNSA. The CDR3 protein is CASSDGYSYNEQFF. The CDR3 nucleotides read TGTGCCAGCAGCGACGGTTACTCCTACAATGAGCAGTTCTTC.

CDR3 bases: TGTGCCAGCAGCTTAGAGGCCCGGGGGGTAACAGATACGCAGTATTTT. It translates to CASSLEARGVTDTQYF. V gene TRBV11-2 combines with J gene TRBJ2-3; TRBD2 matches at 7 bases. CDR3 size: 16 residues. Looked up from germline, CDR1 is SGHAT and CDR2 is FQNNGV. V dropped 0 bases and J dropped 3; count of bases not matched to a gene: 6.

This clonotype has ten or more counts. The chain joins TRBV20-1 to TRBJ2-3; perhaps TRBD2 as D (5 bases). Trimming took off 2 bases at V and 3 bases at J, with 18 bases between the two ends. The germline V gene has CDR1 DFQATT and CDR2 SNEGSKA (reference sequence). The CDR3 is made up of 16 amino acids. CDR3 residues: CSARPIHGENTDTQYF. CDR3 bases: TGCAGTGCTAGACCCATCCATGGGGAGAATACAGATACGCAGTATTTT.

This clonotype was observed a few times. The J gene is TRBJ1-2, the V gene TRBV24-1, with a possible D match to TRBD1 (6 bases). Germline V gene lookup returns CDR1 KGHDR and CDR2 SFDVKD. V was clipped by 6 bases and J by 4 bases, with 20 bases between them. The CDR3 runs 16 residues. The CDR3 DNA sequence: TGTGCCACCAGTAAAGCCAGGGGAGACGGAAGCTATGGCTACACCTTC. Its protein is CATSKARGDGSYGYTF.

The sample holds many counts of this clonotype. CDR3 sequence: CSARRRGIYGYTF. In DNA form, the CDR3 reads TGCAGTGCTAGGCGCAGGGGAATCTATGGCTACACCTTC. This chain joins TRBV20-1 and TRBJ1-2; TRBD1 might be the D (6 bases). With 3 bases removed from V and 4 bases from J, the gap between germline ends came to 12 bases. CDR3 length: 13 amino acids. Looked up from germline, CDR1 is DFQATT and CDR2 is SNEGSKA (reference sequence).

The chain combines TRBV19 with TRBJ1-5; D unclear. The CDR3 is made up of 15 amino acids. V shed 2 bases and J shed 3 bases, with 11 bases lying between them. Germline V gene sequence: CDR1 LNHDA, CDR2 SQIVND (reference sequence). Here the CDR3 DNA reads TGTGCCAGTAGTATACGTCAGCCCTCCAATCAGCCCCAGCATTTT. Translation gives CASSIRQPSNQPQHF.

This chain uses TRBV6-1 with TRBJ1-5; the D is unclear. CDR1 is MNHNS and CDR2 is SASEGT in the germline V gene. The CDR3 runs to 13 residues. The germline V and J ends were trimmed by 3 bases and 5 bases, with 8 bases remaining between them. The CDR3 protein is CASSEGIYQPQHF. The CDR3 DNA reads as TGTGCCAGCAGTGAGGGCATCTATCAGCCCCAGCATTTT.

This clonotype was seen many times. The V call is TRBV5-4, the J call TRBJ1-1; TRBD1 agrees at 10 bases. The ends lost 3 bases at V and 7 bases at J; junction bases unmatched: 3. The V gene's germline CDR1 is SGHNT and CDR2 YYREEE (reference sequence). This CDR3 has 13 amino acids. The CDR3 DNA is TGTGCCAGCAGCTCTAGGGACAGGGGTGAAGCTTTCTTT. It yields the protein CASSSRDRGEAFF.

J is TRBJ1-1 and V is TRBV27, with D maybe TRBD1 (5 bases). CDR1 is MNHEY and CDR2 is SMNVEV in the germline V gene (reference sequence). The V end was cut by 3 bases, the J end by 5 bases, with 25 bases between. The CDR3 length is 18 residues. As DNA, the CDR3 is TGTGCCAGCAGTTTTGCGTATCGGGGCATGGCAGGGAGGACTGAAGCTTTCTTT. Amino acids: CASSFAYRGMAGRTEAFF.

This clonotype has at least ten counts. J is TRBJ2-5 and V is TRBV2, with TRBD2 as a possible D gene (5 bases). Germline CDR1 SNHLY, CDR2 FYNNEI. V was trimmed by 8 bases and J by 1 base, leaving 8 bases between them. CDR3 length equals 12 residues. The CDR3 sequence: CASQRAQETQYF. The CDR3 DNA reads as TGTGCCAGCCAGAGGGCCCAAGAGACCCAGTACTTC. Full variable domain (outside the CDR3, taken from reference TRBV2 and TRBJ2-5): EPEVTQTPSHQVTQMGQEVILRCVPISNHLYFYWYRQILGQKVEFLVSFYNNEISEKSEIFDDQFSVERPDGSNFTLKIRSTKLEDSAMYFCASQRAQETQYFGPGTRLLVL.

This clonotype was seen ten or more times. The chain is built from TRBV20-1 and TRBJ1-2; 7 bases fit TRBD1. CDR3 length equals 13 residues. Germline lookup yields CDR1 DFQATT and CDR2 SNEGSKA (reference sequence). V shed 5 bases, J shed 3 bases, and the junction held 6 bases outside the gene matches. The CDR3 DNA sequence: TGCAGTGCTCGACAGGGTATCTACTATGGCTACACCTTC. Protein product: CSARQGIYYGYTF.